These T cell receptor beta chains were read from a single sample in a study of T-cell memory formation after mild COVID-19. TCRdb itself ran the 5' RACE reads through MiXCR, one entry per CDR3 protein. In the table there are under 450,000 distinct CDR3 sequences, roughly a quarter of which are singletons. Sequenced material: PBMCs or a T cell subset sorted from them (not recorded which). The receptors here all came from an adult woman who had mild COVID-19 (a few samples of this study predate the infection). Cell type and time point are not known. CDR3s leave out the opening cysteine and the closing phenylalanine or tryptophan.

v_call	j_call	cdr3_aa
TRBV29-1	TRBJ2-7	SVAGTITYEQY
TRBV30	TRBJ1-4	AWEGQTREKLF
TRBV4-2	TRBJ2-1	ASSNWGADNEQF
TRBV13	TRBJ2-7	ASSWTLDSYEQY
TRBV24-1	TRBJ1-1	ATSDFAGEAF
TRBV5-1	TRBJ2-7	ASSRTGVSYEQY
TRBV2	TRBJ2-3	ASSDPVGRTLDTQY
TRBV6-5	TRBJ2-7	ASSYGTGEIYEQY
TRBV4-3	TRBJ2-5	ASSLGSSTSGSGETQY
TRBV18	TRBJ2-7	ASSYGQGALYEQY
TRBV4-1	TRBJ2-2	ASSPPTSTGRVNTGELF
TRBV7-9	TRBJ2-3	ASGLAGPSTDTQY
TRBV3-1	TRBJ1-2	ASSEEVRFPEGYGYT
TRBV20-1	TRBJ1-2	SAYRGGYT
TRBV12-3/TRBV12-4	TRBJ1-2	ASSLRRDRAYGYT
TRBV20-1	TRBJ2-7	SARRGYEQY
TRBV28	TRBJ1-4	ASSFPTGASEKLF
TRBV29-1	TRBJ1-1	SVGQGTPEAF
TRBV7-2	TRBJ2-2	ASSLGGQGATGELF
TRBV19	TRBJ2-1	ASSRGYGGNSYNEQF
TRBV7-9	TRBJ2-1	ASSPSTGTGGDEQF
TRBV6-5	TRBJ2-1	ASSPDVGRLSYNEQF
TRBV29-1	TRBJ2-7	SVEGTAEQY
TRBV7-2	TRBJ2-3	ASSSERADTQY
TRBV6-5	TRBJ1-1	ASSSYLSDTEAF
TRBV12-3/TRBV12-4	TRBJ2-5	ASSPMYQETQY
TRBV7-9	TRBJ2-3	ASSFPEGQAEDTQY
TRBV6-4	TRBJ2-2	ASSDTVGQGATGELF
TRBV12-3/TRBV12-4	TRBJ1-1	ASRSGRGMTEAF
TRBV27	TRBJ2-1	ASSLTSGGVSEQF
TRBV4-3	TRBJ2-2	ASSQELAEGGELF
TRBV19	TRBJ1-5	ASRTYGDSNQPQH
TRBV5-5	TRBJ2-7	ASSLIGSYEQY
TRBV18	TRBJ2-1	ASSILESSYNEQF
TRBV15	TRBJ1-2	ATSRDTVSNYGYT
TRBV12-3/TRBV12-4	TRBJ1-2	ASSYSYGYT
TRBV12-3/TRBV12-4	TRBJ2-2	ASTPVSRNTGELF
TRBV29-1	TRBJ2-7	SVEISGSSSYEQY
TRBV5-1	TRBJ1-5	ASSLAGHSNQPQH
TRBV7-9	TRBJ2-5	ASSLGDRGTRETQY
TRBV18	TRBJ1-3	ASSPTDSVSGNTIY
TRBV14	TRBJ1-2	ASSQVSRAGGYT
TRBV11-3	TRBJ1-2	ASGTRAQGDYGYT
TRBV7-2	TRBJ2-3	ASSPLHARVRGADTQY
TRBV19	TRBJ2-7	ASMEGYEQY
TRBV6-5	TRBJ2-5	ASSRLRSGTDQETQY
TRBV2	TRBJ2-2	ASREDRFTGELF
TRBV7-2	TRBJ2-1	ASSTDLAGEGEQF
TRBV4-1	TRBJ2-3	ASSEWTSGPDTQY
TRBV7-2	TRBJ2-5	ASSLGTTDQETQY
TRBV29-1	TRBJ2-2	SVVFSYTNTGELI
TRBV7-2	TRBJ1-2	ASSFRTANYGYT
TRBV29-1	TRBJ1-1	SGSTGGLMNTEAF
TRBV5-5	TRBJ2-5	ASNRQGRDQETQY
TRBV7-9	TRBJ1-2	ASSFSPGHNYGYT
TRBV7-9	TRBJ2-7	ASSPWTGVSEQY
TRBV11-2	TRBJ2-3	ASSLGRAIRTDTQY
TRBV5-1	TRBJ2-3	ASSLGQGVSDTQY
TRBV15	TRBJ2-7	ATSREQGSYEQY